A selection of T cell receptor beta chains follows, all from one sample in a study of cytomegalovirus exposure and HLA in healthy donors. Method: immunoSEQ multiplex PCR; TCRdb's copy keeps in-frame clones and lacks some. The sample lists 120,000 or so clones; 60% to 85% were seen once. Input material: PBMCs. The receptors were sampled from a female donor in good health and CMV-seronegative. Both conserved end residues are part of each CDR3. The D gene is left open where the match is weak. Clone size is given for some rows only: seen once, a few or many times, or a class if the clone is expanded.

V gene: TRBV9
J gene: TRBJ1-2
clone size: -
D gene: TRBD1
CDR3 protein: CASSLQGNYGYTF
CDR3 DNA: TGTGCCAGCAGCTTACAGGGGAACTATGGCTACACCTTC

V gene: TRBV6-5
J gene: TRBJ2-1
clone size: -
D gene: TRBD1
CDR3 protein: CASGQVHLGEQFF
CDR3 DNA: TGTGCCAGTGGACAGGTACATTTAGGTGAGCAGTTCTTC

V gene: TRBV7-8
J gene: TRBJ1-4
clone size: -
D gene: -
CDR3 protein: CASSLGDRAGGNEKLFF
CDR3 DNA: TGTGCCAGCAGCCTGGGAGATCGGGCGGGAGGGAACGAAAAACTGTTTTTT

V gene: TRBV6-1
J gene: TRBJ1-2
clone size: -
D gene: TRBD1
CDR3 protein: CASSERGTGGGYTF
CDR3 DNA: TGTGCCAGCAGTGAGAGGGGGACAGGAGGGGGCTACACCTTC

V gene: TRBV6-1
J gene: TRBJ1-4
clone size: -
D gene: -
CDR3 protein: CASSEQGRTNEKLFF
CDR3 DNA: TGTGCCAGCAGTGAACAGGGGAGAACTAATGAAAAACTGTTTTTT

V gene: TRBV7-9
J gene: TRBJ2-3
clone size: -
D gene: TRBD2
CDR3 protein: CATTRTSGSTDTQYF
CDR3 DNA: TGTGCCACTACCCGGACTAGCGGGTCCACAGATACGCAGTATTTT

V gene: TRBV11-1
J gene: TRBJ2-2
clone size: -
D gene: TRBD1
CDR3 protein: CASSLAPPGQGETGELFF
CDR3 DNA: TGTGCCAGCAGCTTAGCTCCTCCGGGACAGGGAGAGACCGGGGAGCTGTTTTTT

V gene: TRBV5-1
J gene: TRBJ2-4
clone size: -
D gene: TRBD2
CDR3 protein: CASSLVAGGSSGKNIQYF
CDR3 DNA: TGCGCCAGCAGCTTGGTGGCGGGAGGGTCTTCGGGCAAAAACATTCAGTACTTC

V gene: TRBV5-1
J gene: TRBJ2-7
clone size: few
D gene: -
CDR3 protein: CASSLELAFSYEQYF
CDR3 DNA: TGCGCCAGCAGCTTGGAGTTAGCGTTTTCCTACGAGCAGTACTTC

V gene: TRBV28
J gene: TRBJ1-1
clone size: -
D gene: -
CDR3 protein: CASSYRVGNTEAFF
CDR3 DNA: TGTGCCAGCAGTTACAGGGTTGGGAACACTGAAGCTTTCTTT

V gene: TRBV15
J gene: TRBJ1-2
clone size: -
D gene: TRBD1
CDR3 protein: CATSRDYRTGGEDYGYTF
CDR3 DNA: TGTGCCACCAGCAGAGATTATAGGACAGGGGGTGAGGACTATGGCTACACCTTC